This section outlines one T cell receptor beta chain sequence together with its context. Its antigen has not been determined. No much larger clone exists at a distance of one base, and base qualities are not known. This specimen comes from a study of T cell changes during pregnancy in multiple sclerosis (dated by TCRdb to the late 2010s). Turning to the overall study: In women with multiple sclerosis, the researchers looked at how the T cell repertoire shifted as pregnancy progressed.

The library was prepared using the immunoSEQ multiplex PCR assay. Drawn from immuneACCESS, this table holds only the in-frame rearrangements with V and J called that TCRdb kept. Clones are partly lost; checked studies trace under half to an unresolved V gene and leave the rest unexplained. Within this sample are about 59,000 clones, with approximately 92% of them counted one time only. The ten top clones hold roughly 0.35% of the sample. V loses 5 bases at its end and J loses 4 bases; junction bases beyond the gene matches: 6. Including the terminal cysteine and phenylalanine, the CDR3 comprises 15 residues. The only DNA kept is the CDR3, 45 bases in frame from the first base. The germline V gene gives CDR1 as KGHSH and CDR2 as LQKENI.

This receptor was identified in a female donor with multiple sclerosis, enrolled in a pregnancy study. Source: CD4+ T cells from peripheral blood mononuclear cells, taken before pregnancy. The rearrangement combines TRBV18 with TRBJ2-7; TRBD1 fits 12 bases in the junction. At the DNA level, the sequence is TGTGCCAGCTCAAGACCGGGACAGGGGGCTTACGAGCAGTACTTC. Translated, it gives CASSRPGQGAYEQYF.